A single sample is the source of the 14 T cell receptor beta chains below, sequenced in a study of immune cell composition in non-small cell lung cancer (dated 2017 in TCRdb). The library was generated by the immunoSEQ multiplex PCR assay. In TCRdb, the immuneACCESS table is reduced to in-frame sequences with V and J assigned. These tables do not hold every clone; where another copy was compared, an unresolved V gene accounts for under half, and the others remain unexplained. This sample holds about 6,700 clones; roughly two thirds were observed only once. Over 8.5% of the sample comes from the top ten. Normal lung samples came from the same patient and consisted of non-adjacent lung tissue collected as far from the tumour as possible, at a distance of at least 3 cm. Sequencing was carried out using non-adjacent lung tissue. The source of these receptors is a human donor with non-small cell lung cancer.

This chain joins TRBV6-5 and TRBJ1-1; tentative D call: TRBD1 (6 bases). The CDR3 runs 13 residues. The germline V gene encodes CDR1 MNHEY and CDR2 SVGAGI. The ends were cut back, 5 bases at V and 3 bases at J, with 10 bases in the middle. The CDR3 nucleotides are TGTGCCAGCAGTCCTCAGGGGTACACTGAAGCTTTCTTT. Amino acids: CASSPQGYTEAFF.

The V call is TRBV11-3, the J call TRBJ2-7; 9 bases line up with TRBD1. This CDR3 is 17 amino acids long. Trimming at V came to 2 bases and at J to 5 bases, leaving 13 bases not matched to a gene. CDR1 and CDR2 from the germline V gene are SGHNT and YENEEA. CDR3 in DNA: TGTGCCAGCAGCTTACGGAGACCCTTCCGGACAGGGGACGAGCAGTACTTC. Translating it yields CASSLRRPFRTGDEQYF.

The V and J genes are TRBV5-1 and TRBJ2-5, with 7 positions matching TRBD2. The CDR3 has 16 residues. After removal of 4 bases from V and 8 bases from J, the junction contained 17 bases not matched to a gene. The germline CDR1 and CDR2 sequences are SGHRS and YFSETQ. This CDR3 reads CASSPYAGAKARTQYF. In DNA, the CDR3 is TGCGCCAGCAGCCCCTACGCGGGAGCCAAGGCGAGAACCCAGTACTTC.

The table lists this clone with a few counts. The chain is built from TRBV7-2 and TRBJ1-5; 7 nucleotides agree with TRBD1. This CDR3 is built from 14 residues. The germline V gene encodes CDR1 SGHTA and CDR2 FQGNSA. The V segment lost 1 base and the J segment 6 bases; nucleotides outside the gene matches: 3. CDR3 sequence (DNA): TGTGCCAGCAGCTTAGGGCAGGGGGTTCAGCCCCAGCATTTT. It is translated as CASSLGQGVQPQHF. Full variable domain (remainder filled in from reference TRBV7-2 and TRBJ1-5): GAGVSQSPSNKVTEKGKDVELRCDPISGHTALYWYRQSLGQGLEFLIYFQGNSAPDKSGLPSDRFSAERTGGSVSTLTIQRTQQEDSAVYLCASSLGQGVQPQHFGDGTRLSIL.

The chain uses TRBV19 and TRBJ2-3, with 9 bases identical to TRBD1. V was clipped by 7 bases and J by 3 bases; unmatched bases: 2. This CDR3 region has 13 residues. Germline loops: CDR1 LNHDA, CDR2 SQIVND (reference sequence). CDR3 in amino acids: CASNRGRTDTQYF. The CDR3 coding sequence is TGTGCCAGTAACAGGGGGCGGACAGATACGCAGTATTTT. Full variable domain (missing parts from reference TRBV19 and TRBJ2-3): DGGITQSPKYLFRKEGQNVTLSCEQNLNHDAMYWYRQDPGQGLRLIYYSQIVNDFQKGDIAEGYSVSREKKESFPLTVTSAQKNPTAFYLCASNRGRTDTQYFGPGTRLTVL.

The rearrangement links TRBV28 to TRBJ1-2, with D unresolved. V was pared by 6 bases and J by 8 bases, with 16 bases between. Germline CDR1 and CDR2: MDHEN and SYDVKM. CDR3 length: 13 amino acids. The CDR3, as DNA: TGTGCCAGCAGAGCTTTAGGACGGGGAGGCTACACCTTC. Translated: CASRALGRGGYTF.

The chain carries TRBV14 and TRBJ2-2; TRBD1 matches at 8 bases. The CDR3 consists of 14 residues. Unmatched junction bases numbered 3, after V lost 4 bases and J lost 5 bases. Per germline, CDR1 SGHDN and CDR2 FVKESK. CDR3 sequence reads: CASSPRTGTGELFF. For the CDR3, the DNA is TGTGCCAGCAGCCCCCGGACAGGGACCGGGGAGCTGTTTTTT.

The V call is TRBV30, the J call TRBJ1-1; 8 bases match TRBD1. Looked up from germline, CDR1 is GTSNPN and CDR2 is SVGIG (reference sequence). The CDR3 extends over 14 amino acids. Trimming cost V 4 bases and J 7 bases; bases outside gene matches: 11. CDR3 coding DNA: TGTGCCTGGACTATAACGGACAGGGTCCATGAAGCTTTCTTT. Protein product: CAWTITDRVHEAFF.

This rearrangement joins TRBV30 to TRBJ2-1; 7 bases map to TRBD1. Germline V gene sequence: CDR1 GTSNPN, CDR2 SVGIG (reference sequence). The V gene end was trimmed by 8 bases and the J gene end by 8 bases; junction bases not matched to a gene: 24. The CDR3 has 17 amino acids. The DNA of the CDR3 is TGTGCCCTACCGGTGTCTGAGGGGGCAGGGGATGGGGATGAGCAGTTCTTC. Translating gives CALPVSEGAGDGDEQFF.

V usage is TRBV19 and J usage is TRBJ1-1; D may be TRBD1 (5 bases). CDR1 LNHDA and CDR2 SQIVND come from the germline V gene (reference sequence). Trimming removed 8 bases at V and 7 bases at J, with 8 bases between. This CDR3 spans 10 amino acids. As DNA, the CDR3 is TGTGCCAGTGGGGCTCTTGAAGCTTTCTTT. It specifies CASGALEAFF.

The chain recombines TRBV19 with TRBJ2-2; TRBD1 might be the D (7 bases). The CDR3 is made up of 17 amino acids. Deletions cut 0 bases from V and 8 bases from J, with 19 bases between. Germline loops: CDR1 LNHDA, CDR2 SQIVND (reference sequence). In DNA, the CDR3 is TGTGCCAGTAGTATAGATCGCCAGGGGGGTCTTGTAGGGGAGCTGTTTTTT. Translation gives CASSIDRQGGLVGELFF.

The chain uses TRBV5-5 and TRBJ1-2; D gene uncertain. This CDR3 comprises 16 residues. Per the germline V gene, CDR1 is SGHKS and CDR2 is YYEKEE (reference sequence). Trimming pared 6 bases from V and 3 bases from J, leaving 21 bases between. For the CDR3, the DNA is TGTGCCAGCACCCGAGACGGAGGTCACTCAGACTATGGCTACACCTTC. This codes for CASTRDGGHSDYGYTF.

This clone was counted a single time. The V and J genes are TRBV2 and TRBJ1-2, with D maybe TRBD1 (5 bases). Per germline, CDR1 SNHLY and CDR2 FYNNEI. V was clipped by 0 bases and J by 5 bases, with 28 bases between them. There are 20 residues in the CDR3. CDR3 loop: CASSEALQMTERSVPYGYTF. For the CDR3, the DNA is TGTGCCAGCAGTGAAGCGCTTCAAATGACAGAACGCTCGGTCCCTTATGGCTACACCTTC.

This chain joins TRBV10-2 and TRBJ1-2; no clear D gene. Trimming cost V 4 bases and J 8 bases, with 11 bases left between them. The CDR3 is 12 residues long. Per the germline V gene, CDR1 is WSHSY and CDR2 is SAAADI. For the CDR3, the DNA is TGCGCCAGCAGTGGAGGGTTTGAGGGCTACACCTTC. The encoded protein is CASSGGFEGYTF.